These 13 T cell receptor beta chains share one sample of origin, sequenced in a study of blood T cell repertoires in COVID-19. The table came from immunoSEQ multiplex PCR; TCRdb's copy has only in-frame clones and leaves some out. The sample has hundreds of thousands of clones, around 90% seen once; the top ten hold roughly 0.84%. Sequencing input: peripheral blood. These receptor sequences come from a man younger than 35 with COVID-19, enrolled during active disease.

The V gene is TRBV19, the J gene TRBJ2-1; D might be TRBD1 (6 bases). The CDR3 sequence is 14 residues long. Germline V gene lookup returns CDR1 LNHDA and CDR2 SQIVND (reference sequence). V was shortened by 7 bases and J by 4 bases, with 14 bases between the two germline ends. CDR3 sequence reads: CASTFPGQYNEQFF. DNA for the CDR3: TGTGCCAGTACCTTCCCGGGACAATACAATGAGCAGTTCTTC.

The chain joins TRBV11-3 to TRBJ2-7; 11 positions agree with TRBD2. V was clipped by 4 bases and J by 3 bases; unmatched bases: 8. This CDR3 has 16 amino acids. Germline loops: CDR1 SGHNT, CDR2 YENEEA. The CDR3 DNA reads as TGTGCCAGCAGCTCTTCGCTAGCGGGAGGTTTCTACGAGCAGTACTTC. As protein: CASSSSLAGGFYEQYF.

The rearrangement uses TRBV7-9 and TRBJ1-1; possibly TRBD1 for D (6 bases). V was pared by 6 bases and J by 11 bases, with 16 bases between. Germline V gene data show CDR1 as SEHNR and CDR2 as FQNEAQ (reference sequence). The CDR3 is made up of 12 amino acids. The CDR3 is CASRPSGDVAFF. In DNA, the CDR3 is TGTGCCAGCAGACCATCAGGGGACGTGGCTTTCTTT.

CDR3 residues: CASSEGVAYGYTF. CDR3 nucleotide sequence: TGTGCCAGCAGCGAAGGGGTCGCCTATGGCTACACCTTC. The chain combines TRBV6-2 or TRBV6-3 with TRBJ1-2; perhaps TRBD1 as D (5 bases). The germline V and J ends were trimmed by 6 bases and 4 bases, with 12 bases remaining between them. CDR1 and CDR2 from the germline V gene are MNHEY and SVGEGT. The CDR3 is made up of 13 amino acids.

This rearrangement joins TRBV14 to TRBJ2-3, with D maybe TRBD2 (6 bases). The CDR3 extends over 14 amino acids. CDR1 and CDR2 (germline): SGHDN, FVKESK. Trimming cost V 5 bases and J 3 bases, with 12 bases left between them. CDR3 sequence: CASSTYGGTDTQYF. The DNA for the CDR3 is TGTGCCAGCAGCACTTACGGGGGTACAGATACGCAGTATTTT.

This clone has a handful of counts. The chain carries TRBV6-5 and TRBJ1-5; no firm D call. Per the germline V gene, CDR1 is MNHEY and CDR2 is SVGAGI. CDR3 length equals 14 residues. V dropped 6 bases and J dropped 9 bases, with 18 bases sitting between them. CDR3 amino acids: CASRTGSIAWPQHF. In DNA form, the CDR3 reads TGTGCCAGCAGGACCGGCTCCATAGCCTGGCCCCAGCATTTT.

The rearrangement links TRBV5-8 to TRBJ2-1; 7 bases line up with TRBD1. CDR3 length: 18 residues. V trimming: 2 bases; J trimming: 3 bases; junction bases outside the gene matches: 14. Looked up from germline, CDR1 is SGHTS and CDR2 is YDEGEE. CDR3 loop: CASSLQLQGLPVYNEQFF. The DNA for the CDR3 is TGTGCCAGCAGCTTACAGTTACAGGGGCTCCCTGTCTACAATGAGCAGTTCTTC.

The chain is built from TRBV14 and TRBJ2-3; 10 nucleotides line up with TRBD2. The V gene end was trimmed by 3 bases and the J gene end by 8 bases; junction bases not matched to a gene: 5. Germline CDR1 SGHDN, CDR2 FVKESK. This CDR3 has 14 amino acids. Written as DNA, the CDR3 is TGTGCCAGCAGCCAGGGACTAGCGAGAGGTACGCAGTATTTT. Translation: CASSQGLARGTQYF.

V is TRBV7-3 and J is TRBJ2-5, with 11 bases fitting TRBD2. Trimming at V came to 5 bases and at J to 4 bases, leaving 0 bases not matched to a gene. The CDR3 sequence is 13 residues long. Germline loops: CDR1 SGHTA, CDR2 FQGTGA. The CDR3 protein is CASSTSGGETQYF. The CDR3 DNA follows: TGTGCCAGCAGCACTAGCGGGGGAGAGACCCAGTACTTC. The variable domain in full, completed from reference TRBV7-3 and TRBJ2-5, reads GAGVSQTPSNKVTEKGKYVELRCDPISGHTALYWYRQSLGQGPEFLIYFQGTGAADDSGLPNDRFFAVRPEGSVSTLKIQRTERGDSAVYLCASSTSGGETQYFGPGTRLLVL.

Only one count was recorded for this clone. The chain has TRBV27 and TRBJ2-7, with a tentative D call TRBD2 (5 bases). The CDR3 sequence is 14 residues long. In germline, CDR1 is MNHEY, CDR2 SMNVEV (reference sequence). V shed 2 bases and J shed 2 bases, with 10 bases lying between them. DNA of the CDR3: TGTGCCAGCAGTTTAGGGCGGGCAGCCTACGAGCAGTACTTC. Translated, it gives CASSLGRAAYEQYF.

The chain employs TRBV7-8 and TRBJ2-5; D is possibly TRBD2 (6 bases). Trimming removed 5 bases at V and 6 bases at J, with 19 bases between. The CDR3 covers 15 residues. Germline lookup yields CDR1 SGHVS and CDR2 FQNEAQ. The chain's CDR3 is CASSLGRELLQTQYF. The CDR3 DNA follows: TGTGCCAGCAGCCTCGGACGGGAGTTGCTACAGACCCAGTACTTC.

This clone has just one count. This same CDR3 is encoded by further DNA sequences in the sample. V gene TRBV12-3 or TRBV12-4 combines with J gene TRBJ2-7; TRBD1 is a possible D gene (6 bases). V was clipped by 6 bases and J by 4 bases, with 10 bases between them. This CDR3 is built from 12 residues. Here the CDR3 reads CASSQQGYEQYF. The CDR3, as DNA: TGTGCCAGCAGCCAACAGGGTTACGAGCAGTACTTC.

The CDR3: CATSSSGKDTEAFF. The DNA of the CDR3 is TGTGCCACCAGCAGTAGCGGTAAGGACACTGAAGCTTTCTTT. The chain joins TRBV15 to TRBJ1-1; D unclear. V was shortened by 3 bases and J by 3 bases, with 11 bases between the two germline ends. Germline V gives CDR1 LNHNV, CDR2 YYDKDF (reference sequence). The CDR3 length is 14 residues.